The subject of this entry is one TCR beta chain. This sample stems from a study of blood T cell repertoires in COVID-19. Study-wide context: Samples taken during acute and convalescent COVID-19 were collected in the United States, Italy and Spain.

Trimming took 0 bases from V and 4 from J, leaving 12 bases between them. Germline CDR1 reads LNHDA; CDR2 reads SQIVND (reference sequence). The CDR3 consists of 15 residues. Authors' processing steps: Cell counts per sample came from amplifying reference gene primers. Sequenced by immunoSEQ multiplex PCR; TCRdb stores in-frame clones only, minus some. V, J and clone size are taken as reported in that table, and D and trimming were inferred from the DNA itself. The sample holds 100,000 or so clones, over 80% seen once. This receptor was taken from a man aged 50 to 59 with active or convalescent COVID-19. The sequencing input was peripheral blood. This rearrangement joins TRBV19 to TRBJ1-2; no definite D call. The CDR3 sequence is CASSIEAGRRYGYTF. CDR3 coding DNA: TGTGCCAGTAGTATAGAGGCGGGCCGACGCTATGGCTACACCTTC.